The entry below describes one TCR beta chain. The CDR3 extends over 15 amino acids. V was pared by 5 bases and J by 0 bases, with 4 bases of the junction left unmatched. In germline, CDR1 is SGDLS, CDR2 YYNGEE. This entry is derived from a study of blood T cell repertoires in COVID-19. As for the study in general: The cDNA or gDNA used as material had been derived from T cells, B-cell-depleted T cells, or PBMCs.

As handled by the study authors: Nucleated cell number was recorded as an estimate derived from reference gene primer amplification. Some clones are missing from TCRdb's copy, which holds only in-frame ones; the method was immunoSEQ multiplex PCR. The DNA was the basis for D and trimming; V, J and clone size are from that table. The repertoire holds more than 85,000 clones, with 80% to 90% as singletons. The source material was peripheral blood. This receptor was identified in a human donor in a cohort sampled during active COVID-19. The rearrangement joins TRBV9 to TRBJ1-4; 7 bases match TRBD1. This chain's CDR3 is CASSRQGPTNEKLFF. CDR3 nucleotides: TGTGCCAGCAGTAGACAGGGCCCAACTAATGAAAAACTGTTTTTT. The variable domain in full, with the rest retrieved from reference TRBV9 and TRBJ1-4, is DSGVTQTPKHLITATGQRVTLRCSPRSGDLSVYWYQQSLDQGLQFLIQYYNGEERAKGNILERFSAQQFPDLHSELNLSSLELGDSALYFCASSRQGPTNEKLFFGSGTQLSVL.